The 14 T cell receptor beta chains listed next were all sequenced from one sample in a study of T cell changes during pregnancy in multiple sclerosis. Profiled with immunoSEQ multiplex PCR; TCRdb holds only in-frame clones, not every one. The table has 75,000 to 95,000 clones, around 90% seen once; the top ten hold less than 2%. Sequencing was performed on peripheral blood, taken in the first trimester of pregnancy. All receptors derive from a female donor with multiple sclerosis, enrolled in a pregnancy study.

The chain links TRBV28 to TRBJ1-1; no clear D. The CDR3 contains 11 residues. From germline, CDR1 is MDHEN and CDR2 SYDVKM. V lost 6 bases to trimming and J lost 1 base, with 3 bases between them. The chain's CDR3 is CASSQNTEAFF. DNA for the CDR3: TGTGCCAGCAGCCAGAACACTGAAGCTTTCTTT.

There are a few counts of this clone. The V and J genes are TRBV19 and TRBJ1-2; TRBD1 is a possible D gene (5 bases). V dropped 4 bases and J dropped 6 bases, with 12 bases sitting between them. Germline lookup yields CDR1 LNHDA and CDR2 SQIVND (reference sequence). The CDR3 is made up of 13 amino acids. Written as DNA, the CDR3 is TGTGCCAGTAGTACGGCGGGAGGGGATGGCTACACCTTC. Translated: CASSTAGGDGYTF.

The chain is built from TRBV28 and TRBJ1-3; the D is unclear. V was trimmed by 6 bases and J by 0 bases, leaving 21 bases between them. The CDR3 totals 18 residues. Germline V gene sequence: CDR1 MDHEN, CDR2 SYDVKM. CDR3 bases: TGTGCCAGCAGCCCCCTCTTCCACTCTATTAACTCTGGAAACACCATATATTTT. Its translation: CASSPLFHSINSGNTIYF.

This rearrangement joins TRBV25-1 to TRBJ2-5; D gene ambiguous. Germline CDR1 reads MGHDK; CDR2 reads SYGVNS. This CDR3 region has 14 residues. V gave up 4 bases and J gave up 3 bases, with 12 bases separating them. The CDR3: CASSAPQVKETQYF. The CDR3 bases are TGTGCCAGCAGTGCCCCTCAGGTGAAAGAGACCCAGTACTTC.

Written as DNA, the CDR3 is TGTGCCATCAGTGAGTCGAGGGACAGGGCCTACAATGAGCAGTTCTTC. Translated: CAISESRDRAYNEQFF. The V and J genes are TRBV10-3 and TRBJ2-1; 9 nucleotides align to TRBD1. Germline V CDR1 and CDR2: ENHRY, SYGVKD. CDR3 length: 16 residues. J gave up 2 bases and V 0 bases, and 2 bases lay outside the gene matches.

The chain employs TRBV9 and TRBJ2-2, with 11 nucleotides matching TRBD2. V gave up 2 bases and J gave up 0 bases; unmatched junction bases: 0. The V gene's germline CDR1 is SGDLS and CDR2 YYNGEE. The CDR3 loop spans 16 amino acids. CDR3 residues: CASSVGLAANTGELFF. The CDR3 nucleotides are TGTGCCAGCAGCGTGGGACTAGCGGCGAACACCGGGGAGCTGTTTTTT.

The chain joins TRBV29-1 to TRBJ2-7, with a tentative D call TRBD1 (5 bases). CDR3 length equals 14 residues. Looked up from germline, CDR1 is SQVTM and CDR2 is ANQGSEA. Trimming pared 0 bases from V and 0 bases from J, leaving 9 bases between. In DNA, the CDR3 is TGCAGCGTTGAAGACACCAGGGTCTCCTACGAGCAGTACTTC. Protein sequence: CSVEDTRVSYEQYF.

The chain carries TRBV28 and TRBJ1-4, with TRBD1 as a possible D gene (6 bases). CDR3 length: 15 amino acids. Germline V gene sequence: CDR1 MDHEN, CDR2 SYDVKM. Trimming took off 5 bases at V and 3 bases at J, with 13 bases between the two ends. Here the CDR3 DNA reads TGTGCCAGCAGTCGAACAGGGTCGGCTAATGAAAAACTGTTTTTT. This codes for CASSRTGSANEKLFF.

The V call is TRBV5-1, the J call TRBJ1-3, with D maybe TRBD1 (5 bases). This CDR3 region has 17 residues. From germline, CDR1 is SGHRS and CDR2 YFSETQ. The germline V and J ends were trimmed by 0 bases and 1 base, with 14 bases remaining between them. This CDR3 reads CASSLAPGRVSGNTIYF. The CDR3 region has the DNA TGCGCCAGCAGCTTGGCTCCCGGCAGGGTTTCTGGAAACACCATATATTTT.

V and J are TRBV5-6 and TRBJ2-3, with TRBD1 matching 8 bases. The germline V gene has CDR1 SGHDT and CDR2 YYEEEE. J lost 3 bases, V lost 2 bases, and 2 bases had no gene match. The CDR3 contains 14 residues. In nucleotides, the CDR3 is TGTGCCAGCAGCTTCCGGACAGGGACAGATACGCAGTATTTT. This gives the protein CASSFRTGTDTQYF.

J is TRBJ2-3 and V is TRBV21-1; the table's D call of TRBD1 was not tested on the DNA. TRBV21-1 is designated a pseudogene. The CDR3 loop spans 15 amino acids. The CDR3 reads CASSFRDRDTDTQYF. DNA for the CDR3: TGTGCCAGCAGCTTCCGGGACAGGGATACAGATACGCAGTATTTT.

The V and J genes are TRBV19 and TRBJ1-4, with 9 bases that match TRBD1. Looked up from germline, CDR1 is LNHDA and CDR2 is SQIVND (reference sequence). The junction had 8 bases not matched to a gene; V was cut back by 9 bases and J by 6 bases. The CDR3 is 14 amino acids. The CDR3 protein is CASRPGQGYEKLFF. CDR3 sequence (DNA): TGTGCCAGCCGACCGGGACAGGGTTATGAAAAACTGTTTTTT.

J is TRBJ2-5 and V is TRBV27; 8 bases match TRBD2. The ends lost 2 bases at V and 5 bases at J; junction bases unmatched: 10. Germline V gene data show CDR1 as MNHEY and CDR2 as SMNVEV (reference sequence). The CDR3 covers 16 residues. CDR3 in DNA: TGTGCCAGCAGTTTACGGATAGCGGGGAGGAGGGAGACCCAGTACTTC. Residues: CASSLRIAGRRETQYF.

CDR3 nucleotide sequence: TGTGCCAGCAGTTTATCGGTACTCGCGGTCACAGATACGCAGTATTTT. It codes for CASSLSVLAVTDTQYF. This chain connects TRBV27 to TRBJ2-3; D is uncertain. The CDR3 loop spans 16 amino acids. Trimming shortened V by 0 bases and J by 2 bases, and 12 bases separated the two germline ends. From germline, CDR1 is MNHEY and CDR2 SMNVEV (reference sequence).